The T cell receptor beta chain described here comes from a study of OX40 agonist ivuxolimab in advanced cancers. V was cut by 5 bases and J by 6 bases, with 11 bases left in between. This CDR3 comprises 13 residues. Germline values: CDR1 LNHDA, CDR2 SQIVND (reference sequence). The table came from immunoSEQ multiplex PCR; TCRdb's copy has only in-frame clones and leaves some out. The sample shows 23,000 or so clones, around 83% of them seen only once. Sample: CD4+ or CD8+ T cells sorted from blood, taken in a trial of the OX40 agonist ivuxolimab. This receptor was obtained from an adult with an advanced solid tumor such as melanoma, head and neck, liver or kidney cancer. The genes are TRBV19 and TRBJ1-5; a weak D match, TRBD1 (6 bases). CDR3 in amino acids: CASSGQPSQPQHF. DNA for the CDR3: TGTGCCAGTAGTGGACAGCCAAGTCAGCCCCAGCATTTT. The variable domain in full, completed from reference TRBV19 and TRBJ1-5, reads DGGITQSPKYLFRKEGQNVTLSCEQNLNHDAMYWYRQDPGQGLRLIYYSQIVNDFQKGDIAEGYSVSREKKESFPLTVTSAQKNPTAFYLCASSGQPSQPQHFGDGTRLSIL.